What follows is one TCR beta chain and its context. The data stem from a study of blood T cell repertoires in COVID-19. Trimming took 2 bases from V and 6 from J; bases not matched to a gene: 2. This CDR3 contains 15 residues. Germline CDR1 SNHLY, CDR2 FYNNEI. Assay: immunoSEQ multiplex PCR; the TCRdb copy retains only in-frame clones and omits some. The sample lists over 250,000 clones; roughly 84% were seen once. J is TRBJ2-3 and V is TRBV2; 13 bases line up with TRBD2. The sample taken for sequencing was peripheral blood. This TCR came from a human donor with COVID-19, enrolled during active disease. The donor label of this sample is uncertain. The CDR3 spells CASSERLAGGDTQYF. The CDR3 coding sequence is TGTGCCAGCAGTGAAAGACTAGCGGGAGGTGATACGCAGTATTTT.